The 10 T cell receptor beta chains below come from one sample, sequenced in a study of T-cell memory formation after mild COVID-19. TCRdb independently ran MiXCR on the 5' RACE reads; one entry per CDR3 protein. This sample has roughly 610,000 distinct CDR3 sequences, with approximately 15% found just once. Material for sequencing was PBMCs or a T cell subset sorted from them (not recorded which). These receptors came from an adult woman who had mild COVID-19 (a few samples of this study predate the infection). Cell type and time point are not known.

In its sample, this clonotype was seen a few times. CDR3 loop: CASSPGGINQPQHF. The CDR3 DNA sequence: TGCGCCAGCAGCCCTGGTGGGATCAATCAGCCCCAGCATTTT. The gene calls are TRBV5-1 and TRBJ1-5; no firm D call. Deletions cut 4 bases from V and 3 bases from J, with 11 bases between. The CDR3 contains 14 residues. The germline gives CDR1 SGHRS, CDR2 YFSETQ.

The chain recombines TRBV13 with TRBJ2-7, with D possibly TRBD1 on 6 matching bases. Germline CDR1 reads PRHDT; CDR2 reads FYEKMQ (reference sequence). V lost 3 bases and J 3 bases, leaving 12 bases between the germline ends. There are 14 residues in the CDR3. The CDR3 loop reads CASSFGQIGYEQYF. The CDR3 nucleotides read TGTGCCAGCAGCTTCGGACAGATCGGCTACGAGCAGTACTTC.

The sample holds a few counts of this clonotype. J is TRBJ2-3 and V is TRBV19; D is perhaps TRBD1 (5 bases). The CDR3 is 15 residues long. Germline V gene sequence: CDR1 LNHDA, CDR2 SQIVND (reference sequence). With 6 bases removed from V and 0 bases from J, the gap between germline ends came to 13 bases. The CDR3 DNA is TGTGCCAGTAGACCCCAGGGCTTTAGCACAGATACGCAGTATTTT. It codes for CASRPQGFSTDTQYF.

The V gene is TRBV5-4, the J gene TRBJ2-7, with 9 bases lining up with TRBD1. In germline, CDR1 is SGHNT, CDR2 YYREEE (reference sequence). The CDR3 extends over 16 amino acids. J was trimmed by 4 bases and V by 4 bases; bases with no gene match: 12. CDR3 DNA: TGTGCCAGCAGCCCCTCCGCCGGGACAGGGATGTACGAGCAGTACTTC. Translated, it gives CASSPSAGTGMYEQYF.

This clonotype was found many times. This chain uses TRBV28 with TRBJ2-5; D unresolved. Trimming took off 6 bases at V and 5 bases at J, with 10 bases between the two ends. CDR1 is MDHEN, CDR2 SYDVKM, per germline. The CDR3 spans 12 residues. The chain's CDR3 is CASSGIGETQYF. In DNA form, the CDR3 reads TGTGCCAGCAGCGGAATCGGGGAGACCCAGTACTTC.

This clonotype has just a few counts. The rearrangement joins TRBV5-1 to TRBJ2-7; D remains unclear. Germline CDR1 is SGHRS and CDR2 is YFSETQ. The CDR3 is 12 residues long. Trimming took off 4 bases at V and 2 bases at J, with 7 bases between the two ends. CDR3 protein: CASSPPAYEQYF. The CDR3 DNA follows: TGCGCCAGCAGCCCGCCCGCCTACGAGCAGTACTTC.

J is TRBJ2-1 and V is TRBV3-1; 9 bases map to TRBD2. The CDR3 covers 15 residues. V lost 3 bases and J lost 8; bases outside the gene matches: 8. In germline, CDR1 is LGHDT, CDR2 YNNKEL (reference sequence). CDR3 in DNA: TGTGCCAGCAGCCAGGAAGGCGGGAGGGTTGATGAGCAGTTCTTC. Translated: CASSQEGGRVDEQFF.

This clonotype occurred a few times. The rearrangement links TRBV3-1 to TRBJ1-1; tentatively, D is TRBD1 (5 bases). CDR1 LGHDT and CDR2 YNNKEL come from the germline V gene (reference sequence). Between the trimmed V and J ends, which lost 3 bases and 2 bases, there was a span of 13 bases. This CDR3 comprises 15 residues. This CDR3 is CASSQGVVINTEAFF. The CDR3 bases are TGTGCCAGCAGCCAGGGGGTCGTAATCAACACTGAAGCTTTCTTT.

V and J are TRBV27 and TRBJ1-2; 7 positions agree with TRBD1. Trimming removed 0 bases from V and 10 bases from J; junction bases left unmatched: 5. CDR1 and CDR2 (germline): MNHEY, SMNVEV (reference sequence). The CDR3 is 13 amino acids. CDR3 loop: CASSLSGQGDYTF. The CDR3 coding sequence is TGTGCCAGCAGTTTATCGGGCCAGGGGGACTACACCTTC.

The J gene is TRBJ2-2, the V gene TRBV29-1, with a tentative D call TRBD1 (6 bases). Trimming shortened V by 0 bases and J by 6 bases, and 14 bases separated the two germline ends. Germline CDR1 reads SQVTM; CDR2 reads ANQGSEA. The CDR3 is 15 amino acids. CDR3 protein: CSVEDLGSGAGELFF. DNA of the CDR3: TGCAGCGTTGAAGATCTCGGCTCAGGGGCCGGGGAGCTGTTTTTT.